The 16 T cell receptor beta chains below were found in one sample sequenced in a study of blood T cell repertoires in COVID-19. The repertoire was sequenced with immunoSEQ multiplex PCR; TCRdb's copy has only in-frame clones and lacks some. This table holds roughly 250,000 clones, 75% to 95% found once. The sequencing sample was made of PBMCs or T cells enriched from blood (not recorded which). These receptors all come from a woman under 30 who had recovered from COVID-19.

V and J are TRBV7-8 and TRBJ1-2; TRBD1 might be the D (5 bases). CDR3 length: 16 residues. V lost 1 base to trimming and J lost 4 bases, with 16 bases between them. Per the germline V gene, CDR1 is SGHVS and CDR2 is FQNEAQ. CDR3 in amino acids: CASSLVSRAGAYGYTF. In DNA, the CDR3 is TGTGCCAGCAGCTTAGTGTCCAGGGCAGGCGCCTATGGCTACACCTTC.

CDR3 protein: CASSNRDRDGYTF. The DNA for the CDR3 is TGTGCCAGCAGTAACCGGGACAGGGACGGCTACACCTTC. The chain combines TRBV12-3 or TRBV12-4 with TRBJ1-2; 9 bases are a match to TRBD1. Unmatched junction bases numbered 6, after V lost 5 bases and J lost 8 bases. The CDR3 has 13 amino acids.

V and J are TRBV7-6 and TRBJ2-1, with 10 bases fitting TRBD2. The CDR3 has 15 amino acids. Trimming cost V 11 bases and J 4 bases; bases outside gene matches: 11. Germline CDR1 and CDR2: SGHVS and FNYEAQ. The chain's CDR3 is CARHNSGGIYNEQFF. CDR3 nucleotide sequence: TGTGCCCGTCACAATAGCGGGGGGATATACAATGAGCAGTTCTTC.

J is TRBJ2-5 and V is TRBV6-5, with 13 bases aligning to TRBD2. V was clipped by 6 bases and J by 5 bases; unmatched bases: 3. In germline, CDR1 is MNHEY, CDR2 SVGAGI. The CDR3 totals 14 residues. The CDR3 bases are TGTGCCAGCAGGGGACTAGCGGGATTGGAGACCCAGTACTTC. Protein sequence: CASRGLAGLETQYF.

This chain joins TRBV2 and TRBJ1-2, with 7 bases lining up with TRBD1. J lost 4 bases, V lost 6 bases, and 8 bases had no gene match. The germline V gene encodes CDR1 SNHLY and CDR2 FYNNEI. This CDR3 spans 14 amino acids. In nucleotides, the CDR3 is TGTGCCAGCAGCCGGGACAGCGATTCCTATGGCTACACCTTC. Protein sequence: CASSRDSDSYGYTF.

DNA of the CDR3: TGTGCCAGCAGCTTGGGCACAGGGGCTGGCTACACCTTC. This sequence encodes CASSLGTGAGYTF. The rearrangement links TRBV7-3 to TRBJ1-2; TRBD1 agrees at 7 bases. Germline trimming cut 3 bases from V and 7 bases from J; bases unmatched to any gene: 5. Germline V lookup: CDR1 SGHTA, CDR2 FQGTGA. The CDR3 totals 13 residues.

This clone has just one count. The chain is built from TRBV11-2 and TRBJ1-2; 7 bases are shared with TRBD1. This CDR3 is built from 14 residues. The V and J ends lost 5 bases and 5 bases, in that order; junction bases with no gene match: 8. CDR1 SGHAT and CDR2 FQNNGV come from the germline V gene. CDR3 sequence reads: CASSPGTAVYGYTF. CDR3 bases: TGTGCCAGCAGCCCCGGGACAGCCGTTTATGGCTACACCTTC.

The genes are TRBV7-2 and TRBJ2-5, with D possibly TRBD2 on 5 matching bases. Germline CDR1 is SGHTA and CDR2 is FQGNSA. V lost 1 base, J lost 1 base, and 13 bases lay in between. This CDR3 spans 16 amino acids. CDR3 sequence (DNA): TGTGCCAGCAGCTTAGTTCCGGCTAGCAGCCAAGAGACCCAGTACTTC. Translated: CASSLVPASSQETQYF.

The chain has TRBV18 and TRBJ1-4; 8 bases map to TRBD1. Trimming cost V 3 bases and J 7 bases; bases outside gene matches: 10. Germline V gene lookup returns CDR1 KGHSH and CDR2 LQKENI. The CDR3 is made up of 16 amino acids. DNA for the CDR3: TGTGCCAGCTCACCCACGCTTCAGGGGGCGCCTGAAAAACTGTTTTTT. It specifies CASSPTLQGAPEKLFF.

V usage is TRBV27 and J usage is TRBJ1-4, with 8 bases aligning to TRBD1. The length of the CDR3 is 19 residues. The J segment lost 4 bases and the V segment lost 2 bases, leaving 15 bases of the junction unmatched. The germline V gene encodes CDR1 MNHEY and CDR2 SMNVEV (reference sequence). The CDR3 region has the DNA TGTGCCAGCAGTTTACGCCACCCGACAGGGGAAAGATTTAATGAAAAACTGTTTTTT. Its translation is CASSLRHPTGERFNEKLFF.

The CDR3 DNA sequence: TGTGCCAGCAGCGGACTAGCGGGAGGGCTATCCTACGAGCAGTACTTC. This encodes CASSGLAGGLSYEQYF. The J gene is TRBJ2-7, the V gene TRBV28; 15 bases fit TRBD2. Per the germline V gene, CDR1 is MDHEN and CDR2 is SYDVKM. The CDR3 totals 16 residues. V lost 6 bases to trimming and J lost 1 base; unmatched junction nucleotides: 4.

This clone was seen more than once but under ten times. The chain joins TRBV6-5 to TRBJ2-7; TRBD2 matches 12 bases. The junction had 3 bases not matched to a gene; V was cut back by 2 bases and J by 4 bases. This CDR3 spans 15 amino acids. Looked up from germline, CDR1 is MNHEY and CDR2 is SVGAGI. The CDR3 reads CASSYQTSGSYEQYF. For the CDR3, the DNA is TGTGCCAGCAGTTACCAGACTAGCGGGAGTTACGAGCAGTACTTC.

This chain links TRBV6-5 with TRBJ1-1; 10 bases are a match to TRBD1. The CDR3 spans 14 residues. Germline CDR1 reads MNHEY; CDR2 reads SVGAGI. Here the CDR3 DNA reads TGTGCGATTCAGCCAGGGACAGGGGTCCGGGGAGCTTTCTTT. Encoded protein: CAIQPGTGVRGAFF.

The gene calls are TRBV2 and TRBJ2-7; 7 bases fit TRBD2. Germline assignment: CDR1 SNHLY and CDR2 FYNNEI. The V segment lost 4 bases and the J segment 5 bases; nucleotides outside the gene matches: 8. The CDR3 runs to 14 residues. The CDR3 region is CASSVYGGENEQYF. The CDR3 DNA is TGTGCCAGCAGTGTCTATGGGGGGGAGAACGAGCAGTACTTC.

The chain is built from TRBV10-1 and TRBJ1-6; 7 nucleotides match TRBD1. Looked up from germline, CDR1 is WNHNN and CDR2 is SYGVQD (reference sequence). V shed 6 bases and J 10 bases; nucleotides not matched to a gene: 6. This CDR3 has 13 amino acids. The CDR3 nucleotides read TGCGCCAGCAGCGCGTTCAGGGGGTCACCCCTCCACTTT. Translation gives CASSAFRGSPLHF.

The rearrangement joins TRBV7-9 to TRBJ2-1; 10 nucleotides match TRBD2. The CDR3 has 17 amino acids. Germline V CDR1 and CDR2: SEHNR, FQNEAQ (reference sequence). V gave up 0 bases and J gave up 6 bases; unmatched junction bases: 8. In nucleotides, the CDR3 is TGTGCCAGCAGCTTAGCCTCCCTAGCGGGAGTTTCCAATGAGCAGTTCTTC. Protein: CASSLASLAGVSNEQFF. The full variable domain, completed using reference TRBV7-9 and TRBJ2-1, is DTGVSQNPRHKITKRGQNVTFRCDPISEHNRLYWYRQTLGQGPEFLTYFQNEAQLEKSRLLSDRFSAERPKGSFSTLEIQRTEQGDSAMYLCASSLASLAGVSNEQFFGPGTRLTVL.